Listed here are 6 T cell receptor beta chains from one sample, sequenced in a study of T cell changes during pregnancy in multiple sclerosis. Sequencing was performed with immunoSEQ multiplex PCR; in TCRdb, only in-frame clones are kept and a portion is missing. Seen here are about 110,000 clones, approximately 93% observed once, and the top ten hold about 3.5%. The source was peripheral blood, collected after pregnancy. The receptors were sampled from a female donor with multiple sclerosis, enrolled in a pregnancy study.

This clone was observed a single time. For the CDR3, the DNA is TGTGCCAGCAGCACGGGACTAGCCGGGTTTCACGAGCAGTACTTC. Translated: CASSTGLAGFHEQYF. V gene TRBV7-9 combines with J gene TRBJ2-7, with 9 nucleotides matching TRBD2. Germline V gene data show CDR1 as SEHNR and CDR2 as FQNEAQ (reference sequence). The ends lost 5 bases at V and 5 bases at J; junction bases unmatched: 10. The CDR3 has 15 amino acids.

The table lists this clone with a count of one. The chain joins TRBV6-1 to TRBJ2-3; D uncertain. Germline lookup yields CDR1 MNHNS and CDR2 SASEGT. V lost 6 bases, J lost 0 bases, and 13 bases lay in between. The CDR3 sequence is 15 residues long. The CDR3 region has the DNA TGTGCCAGCAGCCATTTACGAGCCAGCACAGATACGCAGTATTTT. Its protein is CASSHLRASTDTQYF.

The chain is built from TRBV6-6 and TRBJ2-3; D is perhaps TRBD2 (5 bases). CDR3 length equals 14 residues. From germline, CDR1 is MNHNY and CDR2 SVGAGI (reference sequence). With 2 bases removed from V and 8 bases from J, the gap between germline ends came to 14 bases. The CDR3 coding sequence is TGTGCCAGCAGTTACGACGGGGTAAGAGGTACGCAGTATTTT. Amino acid sequence: CASSYDGVRGTQYF.

The chain is built from TRBV30 and TRBJ1-1; no clear D. From germline, CDR1 is GTSNPN and CDR2 SVGIG (reference sequence). V was cut by 0 bases and J by 6 bases, with 5 bases left in between. This CDR3 has 11 residues. This CDR3 is CAWSVPAEAFF. The CDR3 nucleotides are TGTGCCTGGAGTGTACCAGCTGAAGCTTTCTTT.

The chain links TRBV5-1 to TRBJ2-7, with D possibly TRBD2 on 6 matching bases. The CDR3 runs 14 residues. The V and J ends lost 1 base and 0 bases respectively, with 8 bases between them. CDR1 is SGHRS and CDR2 is YFSETQ in the germline V gene. The DNA for the CDR3 is TGCGCCAGCAGCTTGACCGGGAGCTCCTACGAGCAGTACTTC. Protein product: CASSLTGSSYEQYF.

The genes are TRBV5-1 and TRBJ2-7; maybe TRBD2 (5 bases). V shed 7 bases and J shed 6 bases, with 17 bases lying between them. Looked up from germline, CDR1 is SGHRS and CDR2 is YFSETQ. The CDR3 is 13 residues long. The chain's CDR3 is CASGFDYPSEQYF. The DNA for the CDR3 is TGCGCCAGCGGATTTGACTACCCCTCCGAGCAGTACTTC.